This T cell receptor beta chain emerged from a study of CD8+ T cells in alopecia areata. Sequencing templates came from extracted RNA that was reverse transcribed into cDNA. Sequenced by immunoSEQ multiplex PCR; TCRdb stores in-frame clones only, minus some. The sample has some 120,000 clones, approximately 47% seen once. This sequence originates from a human donor with alopecia areata. Material for sequencing was NKG2D-low CD8+ T cells sorted from blood.

The CDR3 DNA reads as TGTGCCAGCAGCTTAGGTCTAGCGGGGGACACAGATACGCAGTATTTT. This sequence encodes CASSLGLAGDTDTQYF. This sequence joins TRBV7-8 and TRBJ2-3; 10 nucleotides match TRBD2. The J segment lost 2 bases and the V segment lost 1 base, leaving 3 bases of the junction unmatched. The length of the CDR3 is 16 residues. The germline V gene has CDR1 SGHVS and CDR2 FQNEAQ.